These 21 T cell receptor beta chains were all obtained from the same sample, sequenced in a study of cytomegalovirus exposure and HLA in healthy donors. The PCR made use of 60 Vbeta and 13 Jbeta primers. Sequenced by immunoSEQ multiplex PCR; TCRdb stores in-frame clones only, minus some. Altogether 150,000 to 200,000 clones are present, less than 80% being singletons, with the ten largest covering 2.1%. The material sequenced was PBMCs. The origin of the receptors is a man aged 40-49 years in good health and CMV-seronegative.

The V gene is TRBV10-3, the J gene TRBJ2-1, with 8 bases fitting TRBD2. Germline trimming cut 11 bases from V and 9 bases from J; bases unmatched to any gene: 12. This CDR3 is built from 13 residues. The germline CDR1 and CDR2 sequences are ENHRY and SYGVKD. The CDR3 DNA is TGTGCCTCCGGAGCGGGAGTAGAGGGTGAGCAGTTCTTC. Translating gives CASGAGVEGEQFF.

V usage is TRBV21-1 and J usage is TRBJ2-3; the D call TRBD2 from the table was never checked on the DNA. TRBV21-1 is noted as a pseudogene. The CDR3 spans 18 residues. Here the CDR3 reads CASTSMGRRTRLTDTQYF. Here the CDR3 DNA reads TGTGCCAGCACCAGCATGGGGAGGAGGACCCGATTAACAGATACGCAGTATTTT.

V gene TRBV15 combines with J gene TRBJ1-4; unclear D gene. Per the germline V gene, CDR1 is LNHNV and CDR2 is YYDKDF (reference sequence). The V end lost 0 bases, the J end lost 3 bases, and 5 bases lay between the germline ends. The CDR3 has 14 amino acids. In nucleotides, the CDR3 is TGTGCCACCAGCAGAGATTACTCTAATGAAAAACTGTTTTTT. Translated, it gives CATSRDYSNEKLFF. Based on the CDR3 plus reference TRBV15 and TRBJ1-4, the full variable domain is DAMVIQNPRYQVTQFGKPVTLSCSQTLNHNVMYWYQQKSSQAPKLLFHYYDKDFNNEADTPDNFQSRRPNTSFCFLDIRSPGLGDTAMYLCATSRDYSNEKLFFGSGTQLSVL.

This clone appeared a few times. V usage is TRBV5-6 and J usage is TRBJ2-1; 13 nucleotides match TRBD2. The J segment lost 5 bases and the V segment lost 4 bases, leaving 9 bases of the junction unmatched. Germline V CDR1 and CDR2: SGHDT, YYEEEE. The CDR3 is made up of 17 amino acids. The CDR3 here is CASSPYGLAGADNEQFF. CDR3 coding DNA: TGTGCCAGCAGCCCCTACGGACTAGCGGGAGCGGACAATGAGCAGTTCTTC.

V usage is TRBV18 and J usage is TRBJ1-5; D not resolved. This CDR3 is 16 amino acids long. V was pared by 2 bases and J by 1 base, with 12 bases between. Per germline, CDR1 KGHSH and CDR2 LQKENI. The CDR3 loop reads CASSPNSDLSNQPQHF. CDR3 coding DNA: TGTGCCAGCTCACCAAATTCAGATTTAAGCAATCAGCCCCAGCATTTT.

J is TRBJ1-2 and V is TRBV18, with D maybe TRBD1 (5 bases). This CDR3 has 16 amino acids. Germline values: CDR1 KGHSH, CDR2 LQKENI. Trimming took 6 bases from V and 1 from J, leaving 18 bases between them. CDR3 sequence (DNA): TGTGCCAGCTCCCAGACAGCTTTACTCCTTAACTATGGCTACACCTTC. This sequence encodes CASSQTALLLNYGYTF.

CDR3: CASSLTGDEQYF. In DNA, the CDR3 is TGTGCCAGCAGTTTGACAGGGGACGAGCAGTACTTC. The chain combines TRBV6-5 with TRBJ2-7; 8 bases fit TRBD1. Germline assignment: CDR1 MNHEY and CDR2 SVGAGI. V dropped 4 bases and J dropped 5; count of bases not matched to a gene: 1. This CDR3 comprises 12 residues.

This chain joins TRBV13 and TRBJ2-5; 9 bases line up with TRBD2. V lost 8 bases and J lost 5; bases outside the gene matches: 6. This CDR3 comprises 13 residues. Looked up from germline, CDR1 is PRHDT and CDR2 is FYEKMQ (reference sequence). The chain's CDR3 is CASRAAGGETQYF. The CDR3 DNA is TGTGCCAGCCGGGCCGCGGGAGGGGAGACCCAGTACTTC. Variable domain in full (rest from reference TRBV13 and TRBJ2-5): AAGVIQSPRHLIKEKRETATLKCYPIPRHDTVYWYQQGPGQDPQFLISFYEKMQSDKGSIPDRFSAQQFSDYHSELNMSSLELGDSALYFCASRAAGGETQYFGPGTRLLVL.

The chain employs TRBV28 and TRBJ1-2; 7 nucleotides align to TRBD1. CDR3 length: 13 residues. Unmatched junction bases numbered 9, after V lost 7 bases and J lost 7 bases. Germline CDR1 MDHEN, CDR2 SYDVKM. CDR3 DNA: TGTGCCAGCACTTCAACAGGGGTCTCTGGCTACACCTTC. It translates to CASTSTGVSGYTF.

On this clone: Germline is not matched at one junction end, which may reflect a read error. The chain carries TRBV29-1 and TRBJ2-4, with D possibly being TRBD2 (7 bases). CDR1 is SQVTM, CDR2 ANQGSEA, per germline. The CDR3 spans 14 residues. The CDR3 DNA reads TGCAGCGGGGGAGGGGGGGGCACCAAAAACAGTCAGTACTTC. The encoded protein is CSGGGGGTKNSQYF. The full variable domain, with the rest looked up from reference TRBV29-1 and TRBJ2-4, is SAVISQKPSRDICQRGTSLTIQCQVDSQVTMMFWYRQQPGQSLTLIATANQGSEATYESGFVIDKFPISRPNLTFSTLTVSNMSPEDSSIYLCSGGGGGTKNSQYFGAGTRLSVL.

Comments on this clone: Other DNA sequences of this sample code for an identical CDR3. This chain connects TRBV29-1 to TRBJ2-3; TRBD2 agrees at 10 bases. CDR1 is SQVTM and CDR2 is ANQGSEA in the germline V gene. The V gene end was trimmed by 6 bases and the J gene end by 6 bases; junction bases not matched to a gene: 15. The CDR3 spans 16 residues. CDR3: CSVASGRSLSTDTQYF. In DNA form, the CDR3 reads TGCAGCGTAGCTAGCGGGAGATCTCTTAGTACGGATACGCAGTATTTT.

The rearrangement links TRBV5-1 to TRBJ2-3; D gene unclear. CDR3 length: 15 residues. The germline CDR1 and CDR2 sequences are SGHRS and YFSETQ. With 1 base removed from V and 1 base from J, the gap between germline ends came to 10 bases. DNA of the CDR3: TGCGCCAGCAGCTTGAACGGGTACGGCACAGATACGCAGTATTTT. Protein product: CASSLNGYGTDTQYF.

As DNA, the CDR3 is TGTGCCAGCAGGAGAGGACTAGCGGATTCCTACGAGCAGTACTTC. Translated: CASRRGLADSYEQYF. The chain couples TRBV2 to TRBJ2-7, with 10 bases lining up with TRBD2. CDR3 size: 15 residues. Trimming at V came to 6 bases and at J to 1 base, leaving 6 bases not matched to a gene. In germline, CDR1 is SNHLY, CDR2 FYNNEI.

The count of this clone is one. The chain is built from TRBV7-2 and TRBJ2-7; D not resolved. Trimming removed 4 bases at V and 0 bases at J, with 13 bases between. There are 15 residues in the CDR3. Germline V lookup: CDR1 SGHTA, CDR2 FQGNSA. The CDR3 reads CASSSTSGGSYEQYF. CDR3 in DNA: TGTGCCAGCAGCTCAACCTCCGGTGGCTCCTACGAGCAGTACTTC.

CDR3 region: CASSSGLAVAEQYF. CDR3 nucleotide sequence: TGTGCCAGCAGCTCCGGACTAGCGGTAGCCGAGCAGTACTTC. The chain couples TRBV5-4 to TRBJ2-5; 10 bases line up with TRBD2. The J call may be wrong; the DNA end is better matched by TRBJ2-7. The germline V gene encodes CDR1 SGHNT and CDR2 YYREEE (reference sequence). There are 14 residues in the CDR3.

J is TRBJ2-1 and V is TRBV2; D perhaps matches TRBD1 (6 bases). The CDR3 totals 15 residues. Per germline, CDR1 SNHLY and CDR2 FYNNEI. V shed 6 bases and J shed 3 bases, with 15 bases lying between them. The CDR3: CASRGASRGYNEQFF. The CDR3 DNA is TGTGCCAGCAGGGGGGCCTCCCGGGGCTACAATGAGCAGTTCTTC. Full variable domain (outside the CDR3, taken from reference TRBV2 and TRBJ2-1): EPEVTQTPSHQVTQMGQEVILRCVPISNHLYFYWYRQILGQKVEFLVSFYNNEISEKSEIFDDQFSVERPDGSNFTLKIRSTKLEDSAMYFCASRGASRGYNEQFFGPGTRLTVL.

V is TRBV25-1 and J is TRBJ2-7, with a possible D match to TRBD1 (5 bases). CDR3 length equals 12 residues. V was cut by 3 bases and J by 3 bases, with 6 bases left in between. CDR1 is MGHDK and CDR2 is SYGVNS in the germline V gene. CDR3: CASSDRVYEQYF. CDR3 DNA: TGTGCCAGCAGTGACAGGGTCTACGAGCAGTACTTC.

The chain uses TRBV27 and TRBJ2-7; 12 bases agree with TRBD2. J was trimmed by 4 bases and V by 8 bases; bases with no gene match: 3. There are 13 residues in the CDR3. The germline V gene has CDR1 MNHEY and CDR2 SMNVEV (reference sequence). CDR3 sequence reads: CASGLAGRYEQYF. CDR3 bases: TGTGCCAGCGGACTAGCGGGAAGATACGAGCAGTACTTC.

This clone was counted a single time. V usage is TRBV9 and J usage is TRBJ2-5, with 8 positions matching TRBD1. CDR3 length equals 15 residues. With V trimmed by 0 bases and J by 4 bases, 5 bases remained unmatched. Germline V gives CDR1 SGDLS, CDR2 YYNGEE. This CDR3 is CASSVVDRAGETQYF. DNA of the CDR3: TGTGCCAGCAGCGTAGTGGACAGGGCCGGAGAGACCCAGTACTTC.

The chain joins TRBV2 to TRBJ2-3, with 12 bases fitting TRBD2. The CDR3 is made up of 16 amino acids. The trim removed 2 bases at V and 3 bases at J, leaving 3 bases unmatched. Germline V gene data show CDR1 as SNHLY and CDR2 as FYNNEI. The CDR3 is CASSERLAGVTDTQYF. In nucleotides, the CDR3 is TGTGCCAGCAGTGAAAGACTAGCGGGAGTGACAGATACGCAGTATTTT. Combining the CDR3 with reference TRBV2 and TRBJ2-3 gives the whole variable domain EPEVTQTPSHQVTQMGQEVILRCVPISNHLYFYWYRQILGQKVEFLVSFYNNEISEKSEIFDDQFSVERPDGSNFTLKIRSTKLEDSAMYFCASSERLAGVTDTQYFGPGTRLTVL.

The DNA of the CDR3 is TGCGCCAGCAGCCGCGGGACAGGGAGGTACGAGCAGTACTTC. Residues: CASSRGTGRYEQYF. This chain links TRBV4-3 with TRBJ2-7; 9 nucleotides line up with TRBD1. Per the germline V gene, CDR1 is LGHNA and CDR2 is YSLEER. The CDR3 covers 14 residues. Trimming cost V 4 bases and J 4 bases; bases outside gene matches: 5.